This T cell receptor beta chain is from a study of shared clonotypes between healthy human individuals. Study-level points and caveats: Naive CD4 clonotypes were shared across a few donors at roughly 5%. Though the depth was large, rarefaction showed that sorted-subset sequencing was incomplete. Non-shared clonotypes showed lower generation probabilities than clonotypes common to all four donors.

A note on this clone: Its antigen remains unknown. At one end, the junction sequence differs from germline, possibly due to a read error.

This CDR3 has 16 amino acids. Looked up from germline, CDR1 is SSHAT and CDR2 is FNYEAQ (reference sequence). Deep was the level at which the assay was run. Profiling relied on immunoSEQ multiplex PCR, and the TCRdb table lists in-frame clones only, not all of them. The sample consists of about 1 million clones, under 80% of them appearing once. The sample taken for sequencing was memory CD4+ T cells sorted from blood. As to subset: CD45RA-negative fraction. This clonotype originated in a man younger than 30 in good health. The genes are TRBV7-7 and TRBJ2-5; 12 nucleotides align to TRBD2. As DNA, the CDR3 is TGTGCTAGCAGCTTAGTGGGACTAGCGGGCCAAGAGACCCAGTACTTC. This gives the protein CASSLVGLAGQETQYF.